This T cell receptor (beta chain) was obtained from a study of blood T cell dynamics during melanoma immunotherapy. Whole-study results and caveats: Disease-control patients' PBMC repertoires became either more clonal or more diverse at W3.

Generated by immunoSEQ multiplex PCR, the TCRdb table keeps only in-frame clones and is missing some. The sample has about 4,900 clones, approximately 86% seen once. V lost 4 bases and J lost 6; bases outside the gene matches: 12. The germline V gene encodes CDR1 SGHRS and CDR2 YFSETQ. The CDR3 covers 17 residues. This clone was detected only a few times. The antigen is unknown. Time point noted: pre-treatment baseline. The chain uses TRBV5-1 and TRBJ2-2; 10 bases are a match to TRBD2. This clonotype was sampled from a human donor with melanoma. Sample: blood, taken from a patient treated with checkpoint blockade. This CDR3 is CASSGTSGTTGAGELFF. The CDR3 DNA reads as TGCGCCAGCAGCGGCACTAGCGGGACCACTGGAGCCGGGGAGCTGTTTTTT.